A few counts support the clone carrying this T cell receptor (beta chain). Its target is not known. This sample was taken from a study of T cell repertoires in cytomegalovirus infection. Findings and limits, study-wide: Identification of carriers of CMV plus the relevant HLA was performed using cumulative public TCR beta family frequency.

TCRdb reanalysed the reads using MiXCR and keeps one entry per CDR3 protein. The sample includes approximately 730,000 distinct CDR3 sequences, roughly 33% of them seen just once. The CDR3 has 11 residues. V lost 7 bases and J lost 4, with 2 bases in between. This receptor was taken from a human donor in good health (CMV status not recorded). Some clones in this sample may be carry-over from other donors' samples. This chain connects TRBV12-3 or TRBV12-4 to TRBJ2-6; D gene unclear. The sample consisted of cultured PBMCs, taken from culture after CMV antigen stimulation. CDR3 bases: TGTGCCAGCAAGGGGGCCAACGTCCTGACTTTC. Translated: CASKGANVLTF.